A single sample is the source of the 8 T cell receptor beta chains below, sequenced in a study of T cell responses to AZD1222 COVID-19 vaccine. Method: immunoSEQ multiplex PCR; TCRdb's copy keeps in-frame clones and lacks some. The table lists roughly 120,000 clones, around 90% of them singletons, with around 4% in the top ten. The source material was peripheral blood, sampled on day 0 of AZD1222 vaccination. The receptors were gathered from an adult in good health.

The chain carries TRBV30 and TRBJ2-4; 10 nucleotides agree with TRBD1. Unmatched junction bases numbered 10, after V lost 5 bases and J lost 0 bases. The CDR3 covers 17 residues. In germline, CDR1 is GTSNPN, CDR2 SVGIG (reference sequence). The CDR3 sequence is CAWGQGGLSVAKNIQYF. The CDR3, as DNA: TGTGCCTGGGGACAGGGGGGACTCTCTGTAGCCAAAAACATTCAGTACTTC.

The chain recombines TRBV6-5 with TRBJ1-3; 8 bases map to TRBD1. The germline gives CDR1 MNHEY, CDR2 SVGAGI. The CDR3 runs to 14 residues. Trimming cost V 6 bases and J 8 bases; bases outside gene matches: 9. CDR3 bases: TGTGCCAGCAGCACAGGACAGGGAGGGGACACCATATATTTT. It is translated as CASSTGQGGDTIYF.

The rearrangement uses TRBV28 and TRBJ2-5; D is uncertain. This CDR3 contains 13 residues. Trimming took 2 bases from V and 5 from J, leaving 9 bases between them. Germline V gives CDR1 MDHEN, CDR2 SYDVKM. The CDR3 sequence: CASSLPSLETQYF. The CDR3 region has the DNA TGTGCCAGCAGTTTACCTTCGTTGGAGACCCAGTACTTC.

The V gene is TRBV5-6, the J gene TRBJ2-2; D possibly corresponds to TRBD2 (5 bases). Between the trimmed V and J ends, which lost 5 bases and 4 bases, there was a span of 12 bases. Germline V gene sequence: CDR1 SGHDT, CDR2 YYEEEE. The CDR3 covers 14 residues. In nucleotides, the CDR3 is TGTGCCAGCAGGGCGGGTCTTTTCACCGGGGAGCTGTTTTTT. As protein: CASRAGLFTGELFF.

The rearrangement uses TRBV2 and TRBJ1-2; D call uncertain. This CDR3 contains 13 residues. V was shortened by 0 bases and J by 2 bases, with 4 bases between the two germline ends. Germline loops: CDR1 SNHLY, CDR2 FYNNEI. As DNA, the CDR3 is TGTGCCAGCAGTGAAGCGGGAAACTATGGCTACACCTTC. Protein: CASSEAGNYGYTF.

The chain joins TRBV27 to TRBJ2-1; tentatively, D is TRBD1 (6 bases). The germline CDR1 and CDR2 sequences are MNHEY and SMNVEV (reference sequence). The V gene lost 3 bases and the J gene lost 12 bases, with 15 bases spanning the gap. The CDR3 has 13 amino acids. The CDR3 spells CASSLTPGAGQFF. CDR3 DNA sequence: TGTGCCAGCAGTTTGACCCCAGGGGCTGGGCAGTTCTTC.

The chain carries TRBV5-5 and TRBJ1-6; 10 nucleotides align to TRBD1. This CDR3 spans 14 amino acids. J was trimmed by 14 bases and V by 4 bases; bases with no gene match: 9. Germline loops: CDR1 SGHKS, CDR2 YYEKEE (reference sequence). The CDR3 DNA reads as TGTGCCAGCAGCGTAGGGACAGGGGATATATCCCTCCACTTT. Translating gives CASSVGTGDISLHF.

This sequence joins TRBV7-2 and TRBJ2-2; D is undetermined. CDR1 is SGHTA and CDR2 is FQGNSA in the germline V gene. V was shortened by 5 bases and J by 8 bases, with 21 bases between the two germline ends. This CDR3 has 16 residues. The CDR3 reads CASSQSFWASLGELFF. The CDR3 coding sequence is TGTGCCAGCAGCCAAAGTTTTTGGGCCTCGCTGGGGGAGCTGTTTTTT.